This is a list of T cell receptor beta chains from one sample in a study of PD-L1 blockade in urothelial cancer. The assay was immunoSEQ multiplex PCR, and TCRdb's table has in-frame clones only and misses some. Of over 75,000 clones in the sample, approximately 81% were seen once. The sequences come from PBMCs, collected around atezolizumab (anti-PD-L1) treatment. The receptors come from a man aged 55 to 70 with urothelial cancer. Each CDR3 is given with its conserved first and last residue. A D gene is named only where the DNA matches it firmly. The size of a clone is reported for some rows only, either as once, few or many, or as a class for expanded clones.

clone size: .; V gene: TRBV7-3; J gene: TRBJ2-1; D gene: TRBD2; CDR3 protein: CASSPGTISYNEQFF; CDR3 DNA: TGTGCCAGCAGCCCAGGGACTATCTCCTACAATGAGCAGTTCTTC
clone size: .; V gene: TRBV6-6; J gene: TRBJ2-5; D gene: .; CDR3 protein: CASSYSETQYF; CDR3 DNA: TGTGCCAGCAGTTATTCTGAGACCCAGTACTTC
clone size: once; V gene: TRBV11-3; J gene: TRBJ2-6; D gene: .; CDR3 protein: CASSFSSAPGANVLTF; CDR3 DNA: TGTGCCAGCAGCTTCAGTAGCGCACCTGGGGCCAACGTCCTGACTTTC
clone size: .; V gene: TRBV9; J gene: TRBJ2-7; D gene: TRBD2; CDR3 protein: CASSVGASGSRAYEQYF; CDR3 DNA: TGTGCCAGCAGCGTAGGGGCTAGCGGGAGTCGGGCCTACGAGCAGTACTTC
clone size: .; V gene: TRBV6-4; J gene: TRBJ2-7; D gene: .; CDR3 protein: CASNLRRVYEQYF; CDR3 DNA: TGTGCCAGCAACCTAAGGCGGGTCTACGAGCAGTACTTC
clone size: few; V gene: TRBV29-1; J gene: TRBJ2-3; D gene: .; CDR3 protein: CSVGRSLIADTQYF; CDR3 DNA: TGCAGCGTTGGAAGGAGTCTGATCGCAGATACGCAGTATTTT
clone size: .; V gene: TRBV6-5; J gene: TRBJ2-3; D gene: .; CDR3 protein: CASSYLGPPRTDTQYF; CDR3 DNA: TGTGCCAGCAGTTACCTTGGGCCCCCACGAACAGATACGCAGTATTTT
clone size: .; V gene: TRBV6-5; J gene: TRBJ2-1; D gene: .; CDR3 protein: CASSYGGSNEQFF; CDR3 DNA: TGTGCCAGCAGTTACGGGGGGTCCAATGAGCAGTTCTTC
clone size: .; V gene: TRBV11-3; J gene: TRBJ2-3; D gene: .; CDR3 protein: CASIPGQASTDTQYF; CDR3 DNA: TGTGCCAGCATCCCCGGACAAGCAAGCACAGATACGCAGTATTTT
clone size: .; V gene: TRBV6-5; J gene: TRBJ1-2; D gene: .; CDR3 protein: CASRVAGPDFGYTF; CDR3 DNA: TGTGCCAGCAGGGTTGCAGGGCCCGATTTTGGCTACACCTTC
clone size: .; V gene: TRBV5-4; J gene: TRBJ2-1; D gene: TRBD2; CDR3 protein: CASSSLAGNSYNEQFF; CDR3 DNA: TGTGCCAGCAGCTCACTAGCGGGGAACTCCTACAATGAGCAGTTCTTC
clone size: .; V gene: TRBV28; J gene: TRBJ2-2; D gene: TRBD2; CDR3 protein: CASRKRAIAGANTGELFF; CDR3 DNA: TGTGCCAGCCGTAAGCGGGCTATAGCGGGGGCGAACACCGGGGAGCTGTTTTTT
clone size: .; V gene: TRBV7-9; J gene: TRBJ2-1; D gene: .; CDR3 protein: CASRDYNEQFF; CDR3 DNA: TGTGCCAGCCGAGACTACAATGAGCAGTTCTTC
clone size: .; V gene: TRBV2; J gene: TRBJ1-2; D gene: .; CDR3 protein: CASRELSGRRLGYTF; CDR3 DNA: TGTGCCAGCAGGGAACTTAGCGGACGTAGGCTTGGCTACACCTTC
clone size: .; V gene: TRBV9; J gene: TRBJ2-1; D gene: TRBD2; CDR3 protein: CASSVVPSGSSYNEQFF; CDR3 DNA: TGTGCCAGCAGCGTAGTTCCCAGCGGGAGCTCCTACAATGAGCAGTTCTTC
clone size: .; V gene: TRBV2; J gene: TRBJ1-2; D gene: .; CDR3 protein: CASKGQNNYGYTF; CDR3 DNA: TGTGCCAGCAAAGGACAGAATAACTATGGCTACACCTTC
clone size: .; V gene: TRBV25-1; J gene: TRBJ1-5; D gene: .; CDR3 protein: CASSDWVTGQPQHF; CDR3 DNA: TGTGCCAGCAGTGATTGGGTAACCGGGCAGCCCCAGCATTTT
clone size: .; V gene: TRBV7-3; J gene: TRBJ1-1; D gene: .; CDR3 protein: CASSLQLGGTEAFF; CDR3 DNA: TGTGCCAGCAGCTTACAGCTGGGAGGCACTGAAGCTTTCTTT
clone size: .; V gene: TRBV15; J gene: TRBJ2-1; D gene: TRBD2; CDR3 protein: CATSRDAGVYNEQFF; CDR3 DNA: TGTGCCACCAGCAGAGATGCGGGGGTTTACAATGAGCAGTTCTTC
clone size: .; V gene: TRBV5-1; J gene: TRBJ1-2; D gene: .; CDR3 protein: CASSFTGDPNYGYTF; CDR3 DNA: TGCGCCAGCAGCTTCACAGGAGACCCTAACTATGGCTACACCTTC
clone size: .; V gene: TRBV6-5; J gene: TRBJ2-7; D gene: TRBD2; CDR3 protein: CASTGLAVDEQYF; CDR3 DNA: TGTGCCAGCACTGGACTAGCGGTGGACGAGCAGTACTTC
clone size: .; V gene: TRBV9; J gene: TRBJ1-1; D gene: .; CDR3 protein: CASSVGRGTEAFF; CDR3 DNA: TGTGCCAGCAGCGTAGGCAGGGGCACTGAAGCTTTCTTT
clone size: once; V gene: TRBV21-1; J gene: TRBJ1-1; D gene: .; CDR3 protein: CASSIWDRENTEAFF; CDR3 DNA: TGTGCCAGCAGCATCTGGGACAGGGAGAACACTGAAGCTTTCTTT
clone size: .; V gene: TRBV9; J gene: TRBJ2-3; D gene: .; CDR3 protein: CASSVDGGGGSDTQYF; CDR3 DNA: TGTGCCAGCAGCGTAGACGGCGGAGGGGGCTCAGATACGCAGTATTTT
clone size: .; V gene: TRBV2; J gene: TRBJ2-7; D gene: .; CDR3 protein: CASPRNGDSYEQYF; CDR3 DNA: TGTGCCAGCCCTCGAAACGGGGACTCCTACGAGCAGTACTTC